Included here is one T cell receptor beta chain sequence, with context. Its matching antigen is unknown. V lost 0 bases, J lost 3 bases, and 8 bases lay in between. This CDR3 region has 14 residues. Germline CDR1 is LGHNA and CDR2 is YNFKEQ. The authors loaded roughly 200 ng DNA, around 32,000 T cell genomes, into sorted-subset replicate PCRs. Repertoires were generated with immunoSEQ multiplex PCR, while TCRdb's copy carries only in-frame clones and drops some. The profile shows around 1.5 million clones, 95% to 99% of them singletons. The sample belongs to a study of shared clonotypes between healthy human individuals. Study findings and constraints: Sampling included only blood; tissue repertoires likely differ.

The rearrangement uses TRBV4-2 and TRBJ2-5; D remains ambiguous. This clonotype was sampled from a man in his thirties or forties in good health. Material: naive CD4+ T cells sorted from blood. Subset specified: CD45RA+ positively selected. The CDR3 loop reads CASSQDRVEETQYF. The CDR3 nucleotides read TGTGCCAGCAGCCAAGATAGAGTCGAAGAGACCCAGTACTTC.